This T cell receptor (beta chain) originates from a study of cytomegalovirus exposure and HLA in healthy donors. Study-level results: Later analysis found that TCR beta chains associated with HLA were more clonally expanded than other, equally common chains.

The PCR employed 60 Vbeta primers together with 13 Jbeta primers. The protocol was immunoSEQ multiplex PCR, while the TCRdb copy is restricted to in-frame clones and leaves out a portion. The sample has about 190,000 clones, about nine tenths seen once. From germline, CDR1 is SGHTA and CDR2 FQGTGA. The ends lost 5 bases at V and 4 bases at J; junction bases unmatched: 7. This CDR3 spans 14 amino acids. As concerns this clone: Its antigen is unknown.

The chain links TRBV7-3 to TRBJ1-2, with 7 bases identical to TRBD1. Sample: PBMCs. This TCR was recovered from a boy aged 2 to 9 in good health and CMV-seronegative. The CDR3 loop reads CASSLDRTGYGYTF. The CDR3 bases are TGTGCCAGCAGCCTCGATCGGACAGGCTATGGCTACACCTTC. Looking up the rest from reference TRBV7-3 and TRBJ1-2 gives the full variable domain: GAGVSQTPSNKVTEKGKYVELRCDPISGHTALYWYRQSLGQGPEFLIYFQGTGAADDSGLPNDRFFAVRPEGSVSTLKIQRTERGDSAVYLCASSLDRTGYGYTFGSGTRLTVV.